The 21 T cell receptor beta chains below all came from one sample that was sequenced in a study of T cells after yellow fever vaccination. One entry per CDR3 protein, called by TCRdb with MiXCR from the 5' RACE reads. There are 500,000 to 650,000 distinct CDR3 sequences in the sample; less than 20% occur only once, and roughly 17% lies in the top ten. The sample was PBMCs, taken 5 days after the first yellow fever vaccination. These TCRs come from a man aged 18 to 29 who received the YFV17D yellow fever vaccine.

The sample holds a few counts of this clonotype. V and J are TRBV14 and TRBJ2-5; the D is unclear. The CDR3 contains 13 residues. Trimming removed 4 bases from V and 5 bases from J, with 11 bases in between. Germline loops: CDR1 SGHDN, CDR2 FVKESK. This CDR3 is CASSRASRETQYF. The CDR3 DNA sequence: TGTGCCAGCAGCCGGGCTTCCCGGGAGACCCAGTACTTC.

In this sample, this clonotype turned up a few times. The chain recombines TRBV4-1 with TRBJ2-7; 11 nucleotides match TRBD1. V lost 5 bases to trimming and J lost 6 bases; unmatched junction nucleotides: 6. CDR1 and CDR2 from the germline V gene are MGHRA and YSYEKL. CDR3 size: 14 residues. This CDR3 reads CASSYGQGAVEQYF. The CDR3 DNA reads TGCGCCAGCAGCTACGGACAGGGGGCAGTCGAGCAGTACTTC.

This clonotype came up a few times. The V call is TRBV5-4, the J call TRBJ2-4, with D perhaps TRBD1 or TRBD2 (7 bases each). Germline CDR1 and CDR2: SGHNT and YYREEE (reference sequence). Trimming pared 0 bases from V and 0 bases from J, leaving 19 bases between. The CDR3 is 19 residues long. CDR3 bases: TGTGCCAGCAGCTTGGCCGGGACAGCGGGGCCTTTAGCCAAAAACATTCAGTACTTC. Translation: CASSLAGTAGPLAKNIQYF.

This clonotype was found a few times. As DNA, the CDR3 is TGTGCCAGCAGTATGACAGGGAGCGCGGGTACGCAGTATTTT. Its translation is CASSMTGSAGTQYF. The chain combines TRBV2 with TRBJ2-3, with TRBD1 matching 7 bases. V shed 5 bases and J 8 bases; nucleotides not matched to a gene: 10. CDR1 and CDR2 from the germline V gene are SNHLY and FYNNEI. The CDR3 is 14 amino acids.

V is TRBV18 and J is TRBJ1-4, with D perhaps matching TRBD1 (5 bases). This CDR3 has 16 residues. Trimming pared 4 bases from V and 0 bases from J, leaving 12 bases between. CDR1 KGHSH and CDR2 LQKENI come from the germline V gene. The CDR3 nucleotides read TGTGCCAGCTCACGGAACAGGATTGCAACTAATGAAAAACTGTTTTTT. Amino acid sequence: CASSRNRIATNEKLFF.

This clonotype was counted only a few times. J is TRBJ2-1 and V is TRBV6-5, with D unresolved. Trimming left V 4 bases short and J 2 bases short, with 12 bases between. Germline CDR1 MNHEY, CDR2 SVGAGI. The CDR3 contains 15 residues. CDR3 bases: TGTGCCAGCAGTTCCCGCGGTGGGCCCTACAATGAGCAGTTCTTC. It encodes CASSSRGGPYNEQFF.

This clonotype was observed many times. The chain carries TRBV5-1 and TRBJ1-5, with D unresolved. Germline V gene sequence: CDR1 SGHRS, CDR2 YFSETQ. V was pared by 0 bases and J by 4 bases, with 8 bases between. CDR3 length: 14 residues. CDR3 sequence: CASSLVGENQPQHF. CDR3 DNA sequence: TGCGCCAGCAGCTTGGTAGGTGAGAATCAGCCCCAGCATTTT.

This sequence joins TRBV5-1 and TRBJ1-1; TRBD1 matches 8 bases. The germline V gene has CDR1 SGHRS and CDR2 YFSETQ. V dropped 3 bases and J dropped 3; count of bases not matched to a gene: 7. The CDR3 is 15 residues long. CDR3: CASSSQGAGDTEAFF. The CDR3 DNA is TGCGCCAGCAGCTCCCAGGGGGCTGGGGACACTGAAGCTTTCTTT.

This chain joins TRBV7-9 and TRBJ1-5; D is ambiguous. Germline V gene data show CDR1 as SEHNR and CDR2 as FQNEAQ (reference sequence). This CDR3 has 15 amino acids. V lost 5 bases and J lost 0, with 11 bases in between. CDR3 sequence reads: CASSPSGYSNQPQHF. CDR3 sequence (DNA): TGTGCCAGCAGCCCTAGTGGGTATAGCAATCAGCCCCAGCATTTT. Based on the CDR3 plus reference TRBV7-9 and TRBJ1-5, the full variable domain is DTGVSQNPRHKITKRGQNVTFRCDPISEHNRLYWYRQTLGQGPEFLTYFQNEAQLEKSRLLSDRFSAERPKGSFSTLEIQRTEQGDSAMYLCASSPSGYSNQPQHFGDGTRLSIL.

This clonotype appeared a few times. J is TRBJ2-3 and V is TRBV11-2, with 15 nucleotides matching TRBD2. J was trimmed by 3 bases and V by 5 bases; bases with no gene match: 3. Per the germline V gene, CDR1 is SGHAT and CDR2 is FQNNGV. CDR3 length: 16 residues. The CDR3 sequence is CASSMGLAGGTDTQYF. The CDR3, as DNA: TGTGCCAGCAGCATGGGACTAGCGGGGGGTACAGATACGCAGTATTTT.

This clonotype was detected ten times or more. V and J are TRBV12-3 or TRBV12-4 and TRBJ1-6, with TRBD1 identical over 10 bases. CDR3 length: 16 amino acids. Unmatched junction bases numbered 10, after V lost 7 bases and J lost 7 bases. The CDR3 DNA sequence: TGTGCCAGCACCCTCGGGGAGGGACAGGGGAATTCACCCCTCCACTTT. Translated: CASTLGEGQGNSPLHF.

This clonotype was seen at least ten times. An end of the junction differs from the germline gene, which may be a read error. The gene calls are TRBV12-3 or TRBV12-4 and TRBJ1-6; 9 bases fit TRBD1. The CDR3 extends over 14 amino acids. CDR3 bases: TGCGCCAGCAGTCCGACAGGGGGAGGTTCACCCCTCCACTTT. The encoded protein is CASSPTGGGSPLHF.

This clonotype was counted between two and nine times. CDR3 loop: CSARDWAGGRAQQFF. CDR3 nucleotides: TGCAGTGCTAGAGATTGGGCGGGGGGTCGCGCGCAGCAGTTCTTC. The genes are TRBV20-1 and TRBJ2-1; 8 nucleotides align to TRBD2. This CDR3 has 15 amino acids. Germline CDR1 reads DFQATT; CDR2 reads SNEGSKA (reference sequence). J gave up 11 bases and V 0 bases, and 12 bases lay outside the gene matches.

This sequence joins TRBV11-2 and TRBJ1-1; D not certain. V dropped 1 base and J dropped 1 base, with 10 bases sitting between them. The CDR3 contains 15 residues. Germline CDR1 is SGHAT and CDR2 is FQNNGV. The CDR3 region has the DNA TGTGCCAGCAGCTTAGTCGGGATTGCGAACACTGAAGCTTTCTTT. Protein sequence: CASSLVGIANTEAFF.

This clonotype was picked up a small number of times. V gene TRBV7-2 combines with J gene TRBJ2-2, with 7 bases aligning to TRBD2. Germline V gene data show CDR1 as SGHTA and CDR2 as FQGNSA. Trimming at V came to 5 bases and at J to 0 bases, leaving 3 bases not matched to a gene. This CDR3 is 15 amino acids long. CDR3 DNA: TGTGCCAGCAGCCATAGCGGGTCGAACACCGGGGAGCTGTTTTTT. Translated: CASSHSGSNTGELFF.

This clonotype has just a few counts. This chain links TRBV12-3 or TRBV12-4 with TRBJ1-2, with D possibly TRBD1 on 6 matching bases. The CDR3 runs to 15 residues. Trimming cost V 2 bases and J 6 bases, with 16 bases left between them. The CDR3 DNA sequence: TGTGCCAGCAGTTTAAGCGGGGGGCGATCGAATGGCTACACCTTC. As protein: CASSLSGGRSNGYTF.

The chain combines TRBV27 with TRBJ2-7; D is unclear. V lost 7 bases and J 4 bases, leaving 8 bases between the germline ends. CDR3 length equals 11 residues. Germline CDR1 is MNHEY and CDR2 is SMNVEV (reference sequence). CDR3 sequence: CASTQRYEQYV. The CDR3 coding sequence is TGTGCCAGCACCCAGAGATACGAGCAGTACGTC.

The sample holds a few counts of this clonotype. This chain uses TRBV10-3 with TRBJ1-1, with 8 bases aligning to TRBD1. Germline CDR1 reads ENHRY; CDR2 reads SYGVKD. CDR3 length equals 15 residues. J lost 4 bases, V lost 6 bases, and 10 bases had no gene match. The DNA for the CDR3 is TGTGCCATCAGCAGCCACAGGGGGGGAAGCACTGAAGCTTTCTTT. Translation: CAISSHRGGSTEAFF.

This clonotype was found a few times. The chain uses TRBV20-1 and TRBJ1-1; a weak D match, TRBD1 (6 bases). The CDR3 is 14 residues long. Germline V gene sequence: CDR1 DFQATT, CDR2 SNEGSKA (reference sequence). V lost 7 bases and J lost 7, with 22 bases in between. CDR3: CSVKAGTTSLEAFF. The DNA for the CDR3 is TGCAGTGTGAAGGCCGGGACAACGAGCCTTGAAGCTTTCTTT.

As for this clonotype: One end of the junction does not line up with germline, which may come from a read error. The chain carries TRBV29-1 and TRBJ1-2; D gene unclear. CDR3 length: 8 residues. CDR1 SQVTM and CDR2 ANQGSEA come from the germline V gene. The DNA of the CDR3 is TGCAGCGTTGCCCCAACTTACTTC. This codes for CSVAPTYF.

Only a few counts were recorded for this clonotype. CDR3 protein: CASSRGSGAGYEQYV. The DNA of the CDR3 is TGTGCCAGCAGCCGAGGTAGCGGGGCCGGCTACGAGCAGTACGTC. The chain employs TRBV5-4 and TRBJ2-7, with 8 positions matching TRBD2. CDR3 length equals 15 residues. Germline trimming cut 4 bases from V and 3 bases from J; bases unmatched to any gene: 9. Germline-derived CDR1 and CDR2 are SGHNT and YYREEE (reference sequence).